This T cell receptor beta chain derives from a study of Graves' ophthalmopathy and Graves' hyperthyroidism. Regarding the study as a whole: Most expanded thyroid clonotypes above 0.001 frequency also appeared in blood. Ophthalmopathy and stable hyperthyroidism were discriminated by a 13-signature model, with about 90% sensitivity and about 82% specificity.

In this cohort, patients with other autoimmune diseases, uncontrolled infections, pregnancy or lactation were excluded. The authors isolated PBMCs from approximately 10 ml of fresh peripheral blood. RNA transcripts served as template for amplifying TCR beta CDR3 sequences. An opening RT-PCR round employed HTBI primers and preceded a second-round multiplex PCR. From the multiplex PCR reads, TCRdb called clonotypes with MiXCR, one entry per CDR3 protein. The sample includes approximately 210,000 distinct CDR3 sequences, roughly 27% of them seen just once. A single count supports this clonotype. The antigen is undetermined. The length of the CDR3 is 14 residues. Germline CDR1 SGHVS, CDR2 FQNEAQ. V lost 5 bases to trimming and J lost 4 bases, with 14 bases between them.

The sequenced sample consisted of peripheral blood. This sequence joins TRBV7-8 and TRBJ2-5; tentative D call: TRBD2 (6 bases). The sequence derives from a man aged 45-65 years with Graves' ophthalmopathy. The DNA of the CDR3 is TGTGCCAGCAGCACGGACTATCCCCGAGAGACCCAGTACTTC. It encodes CASSTDYPRETQYF.